This TCR beta chain was documented in a study of T cell changes during pregnancy in multiple sclerosis. This CDR3 has 15 amino acids. Sequencing was performed with immunoSEQ multiplex PCR; in TCRdb, only in-frame clones are kept and a portion is missing. The profile shows 55,000 to 70,000 clones, 85% to 95% of them singletons. J is TRBJ2-7 and V is TRBV21-1; the table gives TRBD1 as D, unverified against the DNA. TRBV21-1 is described as a pseudogene. This receptor was taken from a female donor with multiple sclerosis, enrolled in a pregnancy study. The sequencing here drew on peripheral blood, taken after pregnancy. The CDR3 nucleotides read TGTGCCAGCAGCAAAGGCGGGGACAGGGCCGGCGAGCAGTACTTC. It encodes CASSKGGDRAGEQYF.